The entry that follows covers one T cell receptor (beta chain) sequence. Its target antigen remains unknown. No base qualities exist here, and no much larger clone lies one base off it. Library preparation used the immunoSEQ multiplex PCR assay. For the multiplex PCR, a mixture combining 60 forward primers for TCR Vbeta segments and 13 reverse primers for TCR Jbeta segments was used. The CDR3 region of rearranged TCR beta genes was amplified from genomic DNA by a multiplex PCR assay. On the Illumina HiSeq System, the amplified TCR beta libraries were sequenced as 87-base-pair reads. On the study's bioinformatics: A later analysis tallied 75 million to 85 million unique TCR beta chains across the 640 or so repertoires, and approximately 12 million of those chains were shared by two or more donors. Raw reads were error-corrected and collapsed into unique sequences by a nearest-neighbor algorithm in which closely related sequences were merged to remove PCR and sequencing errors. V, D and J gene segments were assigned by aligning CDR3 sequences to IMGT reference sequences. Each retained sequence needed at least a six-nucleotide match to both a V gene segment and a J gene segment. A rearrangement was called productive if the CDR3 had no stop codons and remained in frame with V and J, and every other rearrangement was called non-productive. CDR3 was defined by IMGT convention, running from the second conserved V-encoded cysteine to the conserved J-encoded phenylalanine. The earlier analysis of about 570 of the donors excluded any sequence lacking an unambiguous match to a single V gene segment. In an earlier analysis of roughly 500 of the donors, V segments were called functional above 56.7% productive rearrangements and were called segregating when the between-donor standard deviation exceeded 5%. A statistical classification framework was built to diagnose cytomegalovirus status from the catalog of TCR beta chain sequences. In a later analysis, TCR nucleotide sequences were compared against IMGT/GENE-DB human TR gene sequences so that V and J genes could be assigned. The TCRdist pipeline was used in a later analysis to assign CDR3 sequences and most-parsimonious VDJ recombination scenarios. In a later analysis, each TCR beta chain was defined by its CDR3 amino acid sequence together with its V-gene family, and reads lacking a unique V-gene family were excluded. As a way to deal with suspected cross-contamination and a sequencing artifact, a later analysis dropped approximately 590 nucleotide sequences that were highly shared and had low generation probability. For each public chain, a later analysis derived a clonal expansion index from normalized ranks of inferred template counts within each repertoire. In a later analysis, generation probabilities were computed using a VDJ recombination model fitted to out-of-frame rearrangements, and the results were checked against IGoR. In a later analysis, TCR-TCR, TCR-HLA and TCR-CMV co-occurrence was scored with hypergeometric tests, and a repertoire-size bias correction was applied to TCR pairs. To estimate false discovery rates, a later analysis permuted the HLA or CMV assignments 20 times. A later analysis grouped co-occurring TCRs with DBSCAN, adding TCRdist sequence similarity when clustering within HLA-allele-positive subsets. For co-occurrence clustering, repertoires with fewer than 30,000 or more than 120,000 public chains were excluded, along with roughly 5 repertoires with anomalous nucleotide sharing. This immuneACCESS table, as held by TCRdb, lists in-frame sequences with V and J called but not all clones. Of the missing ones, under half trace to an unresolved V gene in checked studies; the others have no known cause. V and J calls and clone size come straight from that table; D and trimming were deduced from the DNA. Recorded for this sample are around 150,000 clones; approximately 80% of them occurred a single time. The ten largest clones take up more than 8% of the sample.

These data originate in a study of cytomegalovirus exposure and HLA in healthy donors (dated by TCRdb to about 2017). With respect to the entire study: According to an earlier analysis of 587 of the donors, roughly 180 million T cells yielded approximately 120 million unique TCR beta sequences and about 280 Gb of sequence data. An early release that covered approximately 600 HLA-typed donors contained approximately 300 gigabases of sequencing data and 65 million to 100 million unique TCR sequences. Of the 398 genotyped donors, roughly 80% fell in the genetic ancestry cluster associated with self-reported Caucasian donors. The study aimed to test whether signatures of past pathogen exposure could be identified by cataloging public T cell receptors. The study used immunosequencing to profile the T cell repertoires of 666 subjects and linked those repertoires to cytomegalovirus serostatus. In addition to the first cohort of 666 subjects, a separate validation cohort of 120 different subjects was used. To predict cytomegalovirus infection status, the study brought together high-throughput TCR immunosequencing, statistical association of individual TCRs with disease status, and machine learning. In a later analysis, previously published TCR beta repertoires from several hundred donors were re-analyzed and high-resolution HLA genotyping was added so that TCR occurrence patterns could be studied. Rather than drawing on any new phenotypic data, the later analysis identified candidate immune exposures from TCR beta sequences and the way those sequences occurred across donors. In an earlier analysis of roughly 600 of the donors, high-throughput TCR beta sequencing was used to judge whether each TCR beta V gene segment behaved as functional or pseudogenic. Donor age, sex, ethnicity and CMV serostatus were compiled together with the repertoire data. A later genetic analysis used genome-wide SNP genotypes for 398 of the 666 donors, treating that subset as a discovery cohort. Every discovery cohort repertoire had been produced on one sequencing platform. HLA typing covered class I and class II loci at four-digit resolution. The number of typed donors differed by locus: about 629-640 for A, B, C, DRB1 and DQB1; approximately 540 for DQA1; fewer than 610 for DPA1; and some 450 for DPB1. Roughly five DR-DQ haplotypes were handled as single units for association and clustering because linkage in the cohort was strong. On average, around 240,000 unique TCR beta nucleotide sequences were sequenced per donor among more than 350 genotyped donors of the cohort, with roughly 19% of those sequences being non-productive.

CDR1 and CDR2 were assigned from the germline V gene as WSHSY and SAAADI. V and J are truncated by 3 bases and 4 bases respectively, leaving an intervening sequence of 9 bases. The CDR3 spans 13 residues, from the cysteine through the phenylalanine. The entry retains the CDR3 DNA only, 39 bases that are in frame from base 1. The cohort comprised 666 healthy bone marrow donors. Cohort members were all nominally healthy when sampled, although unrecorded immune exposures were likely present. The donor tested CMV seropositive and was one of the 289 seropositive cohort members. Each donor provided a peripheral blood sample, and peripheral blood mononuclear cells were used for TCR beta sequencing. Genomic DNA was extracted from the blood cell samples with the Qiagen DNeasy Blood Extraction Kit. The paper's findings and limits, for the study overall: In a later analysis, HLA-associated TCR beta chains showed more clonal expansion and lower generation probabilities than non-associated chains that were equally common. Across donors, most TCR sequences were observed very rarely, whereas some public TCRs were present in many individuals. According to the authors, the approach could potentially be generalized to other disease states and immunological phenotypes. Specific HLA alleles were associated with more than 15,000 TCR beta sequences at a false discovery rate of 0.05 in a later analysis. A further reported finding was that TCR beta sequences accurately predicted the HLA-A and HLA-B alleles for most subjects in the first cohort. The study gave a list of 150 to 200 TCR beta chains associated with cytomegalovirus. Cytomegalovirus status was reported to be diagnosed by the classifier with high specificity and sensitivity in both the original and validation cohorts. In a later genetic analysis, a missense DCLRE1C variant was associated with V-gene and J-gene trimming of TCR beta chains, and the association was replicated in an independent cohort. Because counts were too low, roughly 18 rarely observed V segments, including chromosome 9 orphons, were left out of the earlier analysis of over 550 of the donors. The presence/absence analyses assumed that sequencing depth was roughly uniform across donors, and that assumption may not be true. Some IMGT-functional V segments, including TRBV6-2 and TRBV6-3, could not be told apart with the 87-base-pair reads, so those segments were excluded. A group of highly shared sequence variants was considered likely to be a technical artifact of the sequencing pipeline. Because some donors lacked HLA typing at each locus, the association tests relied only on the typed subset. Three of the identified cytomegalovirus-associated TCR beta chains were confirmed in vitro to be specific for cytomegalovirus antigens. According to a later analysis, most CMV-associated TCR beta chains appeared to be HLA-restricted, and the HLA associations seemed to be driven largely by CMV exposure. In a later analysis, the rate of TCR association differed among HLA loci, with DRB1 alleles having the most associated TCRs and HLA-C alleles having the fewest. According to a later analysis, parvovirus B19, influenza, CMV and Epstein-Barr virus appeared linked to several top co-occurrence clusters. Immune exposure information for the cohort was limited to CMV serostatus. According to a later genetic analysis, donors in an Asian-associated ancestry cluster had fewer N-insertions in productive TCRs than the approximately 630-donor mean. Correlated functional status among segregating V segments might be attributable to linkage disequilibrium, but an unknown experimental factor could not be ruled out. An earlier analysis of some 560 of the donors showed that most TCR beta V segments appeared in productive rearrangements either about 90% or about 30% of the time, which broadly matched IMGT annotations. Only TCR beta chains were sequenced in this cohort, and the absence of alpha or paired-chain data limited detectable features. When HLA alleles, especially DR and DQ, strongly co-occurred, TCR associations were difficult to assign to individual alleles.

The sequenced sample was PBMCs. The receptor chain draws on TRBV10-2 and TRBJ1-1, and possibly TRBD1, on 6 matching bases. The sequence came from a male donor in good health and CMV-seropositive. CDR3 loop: CASSERGGTEAFF. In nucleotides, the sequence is TGCGCCAGCAGTGAAAGGGGGGGCACTGAAGCTTTCTTT.